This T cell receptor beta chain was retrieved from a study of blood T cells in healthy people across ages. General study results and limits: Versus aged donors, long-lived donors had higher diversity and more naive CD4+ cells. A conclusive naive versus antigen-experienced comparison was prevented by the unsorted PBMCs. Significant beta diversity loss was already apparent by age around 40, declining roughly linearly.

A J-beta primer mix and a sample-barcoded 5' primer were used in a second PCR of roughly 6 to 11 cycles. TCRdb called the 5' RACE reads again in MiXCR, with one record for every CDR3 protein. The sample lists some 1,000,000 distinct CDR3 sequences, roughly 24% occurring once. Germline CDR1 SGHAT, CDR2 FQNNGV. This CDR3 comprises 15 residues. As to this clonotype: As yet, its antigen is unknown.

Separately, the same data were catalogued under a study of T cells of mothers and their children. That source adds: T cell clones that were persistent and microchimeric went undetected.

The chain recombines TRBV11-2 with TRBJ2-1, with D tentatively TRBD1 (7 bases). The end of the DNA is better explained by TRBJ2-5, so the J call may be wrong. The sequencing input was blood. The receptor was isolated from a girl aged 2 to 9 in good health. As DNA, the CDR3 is TGTGCCAGCTATGCAACGCGGGACAGTCAAGAGACCCAGTACTTC. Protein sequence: CASYATRDSQETQYF.